The rows below give T cell receptor beta chains drawn from one sample of a study of blood T cell repertoires in COVID-19. TCRdb keeps only in-frame clones here, not all; method: immunoSEQ multiplex PCR. Found here are about 74,000 clones, around 83% of them singletons; the top ten hold over 40%. The sample consisted of peripheral blood. The receptors were gathered from an elderly man with acute or convalescent COVID-19. Both conserved end residues are part of each CDR3. D genes are given only for firm matches. Clone size is shown for a subset of rows, as once, few, many or a class of expanded clone.

clone_size: few; j_call: TRBJ1-5; v_call: TRBV19; d_call: NA; cdr3_nt: TGTGCCAGTAGTGCCTATTCACTCTGGGGGGATCAGCCCCAGCATTTT; cdr3_aa: CASSAYSLWGDQPQHF
clone_size: NA; j_call: TRBJ2-7; v_call: TRBV28; d_call: TRBD2; cdr3_nt: TGTGCCAGCAGTTTGGGACTAGCGGCTCTCGAGGAGCAGTACTTC; cdr3_aa: CASSLGLAALEEQYF
clone_size: NA; j_call: TRBJ2-4; v_call: TRBV20-1; d_call: TRBD1; cdr3_nt: TGCAGTGCTAGACTACGGACAGGGCAGTACTTC; cdr3_aa: CSARLRTGQYF
clone_size: NA; j_call: TRBJ1-6; v_call: TRBV27; d_call: NA; cdr3_nt: TGTGCCAGCAGTTTGGGGGGGCTGAGTTCACCCCTCCACTTT; cdr3_aa: CASSLGGLSSPLHF
clone_size: NA; j_call: TRBJ1-4; v_call: TRBV27; d_call: NA; cdr3_nt: TGTGCCAGCAGTTTGGCGGGCGCGAATGAAAAACTGTTTTTT; cdr3_aa: CASSLAGANEKLFF
clone_size: NA; j_call: TRBJ1-2; v_call: TRBV24-1; d_call: TRBD1; cdr3_nt: TGTGCCACCAGTGAAGGGGACAGGGGCCCCAACTATGGCTACACCTTC; cdr3_aa: CATSEGDRGPNYGYTF
clone_size: NA; j_call: TRBJ1-6; v_call: TRBV4-3; d_call: NA; cdr3_nt: TGCGCCAGCAGCCCTTTCCTATCACAGGGCGCACCCCTCCACTTT; cdr3_aa: CASSPFLSQGAPLHF
clone_size: NA; j_call: TRBJ2-2; v_call: TRBV24-1; d_call: NA; cdr3_nt: TGTGCCACCAGTGAGTCGGCGGGGTGGAGCGGGGAGCTGTTTTTT; cdr3_aa: CATSESAGWSGELFF
clone_size: NA; j_call: TRBJ2-3; v_call: TRBV7-2; d_call: NA; cdr3_nt: TGTGCCAGCAGCTTAGACGTGTGGGCTGGCACAGATACGCAGTATTTT; cdr3_aa: CASSLDVWAGTDTQYF
clone_size: NA; j_call: TRBJ2-5; v_call: TRBV7-2; d_call: TRBD2; cdr3_nt: TGTGCCAGCAGCTCGCTAGCGGGAGACCAAGAGACCCAGTACTTC; cdr3_aa: CASSSLAGDQETQYF
clone_size: NA; j_call: TRBJ1-1; v_call: TRBV9; d_call: NA; cdr3_nt: TGTGCCAGCAGCGTAGCTCAGGGTGGCAACACTGAAGCTTTCTTT; cdr3_aa: CASSVAQGGNTEAFF
clone_size: NA; j_call: TRBJ1-1; v_call: TRBV18; d_call: TRBD1; cdr3_nt: TGTGCCAGCTCACCTGGACAGGGGGCCTCTGAAGCTTTCTTT; cdr3_aa: CASSPGQGASEAFF
clone_size: NA; j_call: TRBJ2-3; v_call: TRBV6-5; d_call: NA; cdr3_nt: TGTGCCAGCAGTTCCCTATCGGGGTTGCAGATGGATACGCAGTATTTT; cdr3_aa: CASSSLSGLQMDTQYF
clone_size: few; j_call: TRBJ2-4; v_call: TRBV2; d_call: TRBD1; cdr3_nt: TGTGCCAGCAGTGAACAAGGGGGCCCTTACATTCAGTACTTC; cdr3_aa: CASSEQGGPYIQYF
clone_size: NA; j_call: TRBJ2-4; v_call: TRBV28; d_call: TRBD2; cdr3_nt: TGTGCCAGCAGTCCCCCAGCGGGGGGCACAAACATTCAGTACTTC; cdr3_aa: CASSPPAGGTNIQYF
clone_size: NA; j_call: TRBJ2-7; v_call: TRBV25-1; d_call: TRBD1; cdr3_nt: TGTGCCAGCAGCGACGTGGGGACAGGGAGTAAATACGAGCAGTACTTC; cdr3_aa: CASSDVGTGSKYEQYF
clone_size: NA; j_call: TRBJ1-3; v_call: TRBV18; d_call: TRBD1; cdr3_nt: TGTGCCAGCTCCCAAGGACAGGGGGCAGGAGATACTGGAAACACCATATATTTT; cdr3_aa: CASSQGQGAGDTGNTIYF
clone_size: NA; j_call: TRBJ1-1; v_call: TRBV6-5; d_call: NA; cdr3_nt: TGTGCCAGCAGTTACTCGAGTAACACTGAAGCTTTCTTT; cdr3_aa: CASSYSSNTEAFF
clone_size: NA; j_call: TRBJ1-2; v_call: TRBV3-1/TRBV3-2; d_call: NA; cdr3_nt: TGTGCCAGCAGCCAAGAAGGATCTGGCCAGGGATATGGCTACACCTTC; cdr3_aa: CASSQEGSGQGYGYTF
clone_size: once; j_call: TRBJ1-3; v_call: TRBV28; d_call: TRBD1; cdr3_nt: TGTGCCAGCAGTTTATTGGCAGGGGGACGGGGAAACACCATATATTTT; cdr3_aa: CASSLLAGGRGNTIYF
clone_size: NA; j_call: TRBJ2-7; v_call: TRBV5-1; d_call: NA; cdr3_nt: TGCGCCAGCATAGGACAGACCTACGAGCAGTACTTC; cdr3_aa: CASIGQTYEQYF
clone_size: few; j_call: TRBJ2-3; v_call: TRBV7-2; d_call: TRBD2; cdr3_nt: TGTGCCAGCAGCTCAGTTGCGGGGGGGGAATATACGCAGTATTTT; cdr3_aa: CASSSVAGGEYTQYF
clone_size: NA; j_call: TRBJ1-6; v_call: TRBV7-2; d_call: NA; cdr3_nt: TGTGCCAGCAGCTTAGGGCGGGATTCACCCCTCCACTTT; cdr3_aa: CASSLGRDSPLHF
clone_size: NA; j_call: TRBJ1-2; v_call: TRBV28; d_call: TRBD1; cdr3_nt: TGTGCCAGCAGCCCGGGACAGCCCGGCCCCTATGGCTACACCTTC; cdr3_aa: CASSPGQPGPYGYTF
clone_size: NA; j_call: TRBJ2-6; v_call: TRBV27; d_call: TRBD1; cdr3_nt: TGTGCCAGCAGTCCTCGGACAGGGCGCTCTGGGGCCAACGTCCTGACTTTC; cdr3_aa: CASSPRTGRSGANVLTF
clone_size: once; j_call: TRBJ2-2; v_call: TRBV6-2/TRBV6-3; d_call: NA; cdr3_nt: TGTGCCAGCAGTTACGCAGGCGGGGAGCTGTTTTTT; cdr3_aa: CASSYAGGELFF
clone_size: few; j_call: TRBJ1-3; v_call: TRBV18; d_call: TRBD1; cdr3_nt: TGTGCCAGCTCACCGACAGGGCCTGGAAACACCATATATTTT; cdr3_aa: CASSPTGPGNTIYF
clone_size: NA; j_call: TRBJ1-2; v_call: TRBV6-6; d_call: NA; cdr3_nt: TGTGCCAGCATTCTTACCCCGACAGTCATTAACTATGGCTACACCTTC; cdr3_aa: CASILTPTVINYGYTF
clone_size: NA; j_call: TRBJ2-7; v_call: TRBV7-9; d_call: TRBD1; cdr3_nt: TGTGCCAGCAGCCGAGAGGGGACAGGATCCTACGAGCAGTACTTC; cdr3_aa: CASSREGTGSYEQYF
clone_size: NA; j_call: TRBJ1-2; v_call: TRBV12-3/TRBV12-4; d_call: NA; cdr3_nt: TGTGCCAGCAGTGCTAACAGGGTTGATGGCTACACCTTC; cdr3_aa: CASSANRVDGYTF
clone_size: NA; j_call: TRBJ2-3; v_call: TRBV30; d_call: TRBD2; cdr3_nt: TGTGCCTGGAAACAACTAGCGGGGATCACAGATACGCAGTATTTT; cdr3_aa: CAWKQLAGITDTQYF
clone_size: once; j_call: TRBJ1-6; v_call: TRBV27; d_call: TRBD1; cdr3_nt: TGTGCCAGCACGGGGGACAGGGGGATTTCACCCCTCCACTTT; cdr3_aa: CASTGDRGISPLHF
clone_size: NA; j_call: TRBJ1-1; v_call: TRBV9; d_call: NA; cdr3_nt: TGTGCCAGCAGCGTAAACAGCCAGAACACTGAAGCTTTCTTT; cdr3_aa: CASSVNSQNTEAFF
clone_size: few; j_call: TRBJ1-1; v_call: TRBV6-5; d_call: NA; cdr3_nt: TGTGCCAGCAGTTATGAAGGGGGAGAAAGCACTGAAGCTTTCTTT; cdr3_aa: CASSYEGGESTEAFF